Given below is one T cell receptor (beta chain) in context. No antigen is known for it. These data come from a study of T cells after yellow fever vaccination. General study points: Most clones from primary vaccination were detected again post-booster (about 96% CD4, roughly 85% CD8). In FACS-sorted repertoires, abundant clonotypes from the bulk population could appear as contaminants.

Production of TCR cDNA was by 5'RACE template switching, which also added a universal primer site and UMIs. TCRdb re-called the 5' RACE reads through MiXCR, storing one row per CDR3 protein. The sample has about 68,000 distinct CDR3 sequences, around 7% seen once. The CDR3 length is 15 residues. V gave up 1 base and J gave up 2 bases, with 10 bases separating them. CDR1 and CDR2 (germline): MNHEY, SVGEGT. Here the sequenced sample was CD8+ T cells sorted from PBMCs, taken roughly 45 days after the first yellow fever vaccination. This receptor was taken from a man younger than 35 who received the YFV17D yellow fever vaccine. The J gene is TRBJ2-3, the V gene TRBV6-2 or TRBV6-3, with no clear D. This CDR3 is CASSYFDPLTDTQYF. For the CDR3, the DNA is TGTGCCAGCAGTTACTTTGACCCCCTCACAGATACGCAGTATTTT.